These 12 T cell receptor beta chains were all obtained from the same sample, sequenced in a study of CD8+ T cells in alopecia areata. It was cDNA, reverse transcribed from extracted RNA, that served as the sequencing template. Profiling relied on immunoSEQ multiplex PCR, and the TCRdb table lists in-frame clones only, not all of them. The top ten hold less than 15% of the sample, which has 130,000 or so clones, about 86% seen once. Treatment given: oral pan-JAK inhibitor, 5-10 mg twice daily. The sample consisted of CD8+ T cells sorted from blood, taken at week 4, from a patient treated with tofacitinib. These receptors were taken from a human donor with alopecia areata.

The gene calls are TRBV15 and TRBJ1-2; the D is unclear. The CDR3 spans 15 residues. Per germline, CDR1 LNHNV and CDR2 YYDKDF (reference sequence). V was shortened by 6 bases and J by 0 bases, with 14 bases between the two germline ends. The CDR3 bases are TGTGCCACCAGTCCTAGAAGTACAGCTAACTATGGCTACACCTTC. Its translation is CATSPRSTANYGYTF.

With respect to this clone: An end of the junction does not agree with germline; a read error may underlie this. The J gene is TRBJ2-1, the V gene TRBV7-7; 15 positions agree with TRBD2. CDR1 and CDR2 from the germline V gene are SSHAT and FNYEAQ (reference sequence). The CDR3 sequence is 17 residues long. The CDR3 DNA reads TGTGCTAGCAGCCAAGGACTAGCGGGAGGGATCTACAATGAGCAGTTCTTC. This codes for CASSQGLAGGIYNEQFF. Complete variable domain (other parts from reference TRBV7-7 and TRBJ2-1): GAGVSQSPRYKVTKRGQDVTLRCDPISSHATLYWYQQALGQGPEFLTYFNYEAQPDKSGLPSDRFSAERPEGSISTLTIQRTEQRDSAMYRCASSQGLAGGIYNEQFFGPGTRLTVL.

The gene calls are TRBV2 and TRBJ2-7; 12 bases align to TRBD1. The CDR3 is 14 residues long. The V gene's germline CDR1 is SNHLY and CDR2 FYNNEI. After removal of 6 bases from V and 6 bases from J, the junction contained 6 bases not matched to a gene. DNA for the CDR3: TGTGCCAGCAGCCCCGGGACAGGGGGCTCCGAGCAGTACTTC. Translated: CASSPGTGGSEQYF.

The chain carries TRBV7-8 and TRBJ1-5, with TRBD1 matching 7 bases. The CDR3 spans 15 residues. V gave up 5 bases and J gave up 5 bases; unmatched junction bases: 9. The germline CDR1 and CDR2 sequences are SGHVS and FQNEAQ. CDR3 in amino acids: CASSLTGTADQPQHF. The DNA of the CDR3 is TGTGCCAGCAGCCTAACCGGGACAGCGGATCAGCCCCAGCATTTT. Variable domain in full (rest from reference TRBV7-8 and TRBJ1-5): GAGVSQSPRYKVAKRGQDVALRCDPISGHVSLFWYQQALGQGPEFLTYFQNEAQLDKSGLPSDRFFAERPEGSVSTLKIQRTQQEDSAVYLCASSLTGTADQPQHFGDGTRLSIL.

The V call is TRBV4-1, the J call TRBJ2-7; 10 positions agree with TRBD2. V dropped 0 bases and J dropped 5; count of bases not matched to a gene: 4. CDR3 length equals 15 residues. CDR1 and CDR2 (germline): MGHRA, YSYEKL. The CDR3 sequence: CASSQEGLAGDEQYF. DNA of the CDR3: TGCGCCAGCAGCCAAGAGGGGCTAGCGGGAGACGAGCAGTACTTC.

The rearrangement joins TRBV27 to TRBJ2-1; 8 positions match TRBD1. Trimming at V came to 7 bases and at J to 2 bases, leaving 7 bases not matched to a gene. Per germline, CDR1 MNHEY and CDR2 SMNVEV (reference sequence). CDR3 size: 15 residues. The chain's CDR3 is CASNLRDRPYNEQFF. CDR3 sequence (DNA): TGTGCCAGCAATCTGCGGGACAGGCCCTACAATGAGCAGTTCTTC.

The chain's CDR3 is CASSHARLAGRDTQYF. The CDR3 region has the DNA TGTGCCAGCAGCCACGCCCGGTTAGCGGGCCGCGATACGCAGTATTTT. This rearrangement joins TRBV27 to TRBJ2-3; TRBD2 matches 7 bases. Germline values: CDR1 MNHEY, CDR2 SMNVEV (reference sequence). The CDR3 runs to 16 residues. Unmatched junction bases numbered 15, after V lost 6 bases and J lost 6 bases.

The CDR3 here is CASRGEGFNEQFF. CDR3 DNA sequence: TGTGCCAGCAGGGGGGAGGGCTTCAATGAGCAGTTCTTC. This chain joins TRBV27 and TRBJ2-1; 7 bases fit TRBD2. This CDR3 region has 13 residues. Losses at the gene ends were 6 bases for V and 6 bases for J; bases not matched to a gene: 5. Germline V CDR1 and CDR2: MNHEY, SMNVEV (reference sequence).

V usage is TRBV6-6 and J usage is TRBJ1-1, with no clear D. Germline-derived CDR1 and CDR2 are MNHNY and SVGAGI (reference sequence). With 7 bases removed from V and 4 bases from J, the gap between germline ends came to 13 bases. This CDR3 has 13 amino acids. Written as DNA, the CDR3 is TGTGCCAGCACAATAGGGATAGGCACTGAAGCTTTCTTT. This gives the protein CASTIGIGTEAFF.

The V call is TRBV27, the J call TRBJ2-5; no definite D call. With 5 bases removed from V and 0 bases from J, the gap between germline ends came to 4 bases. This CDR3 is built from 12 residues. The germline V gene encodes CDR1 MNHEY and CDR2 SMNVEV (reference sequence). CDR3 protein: CASSPDQETQYF. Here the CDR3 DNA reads TGTGCCAGCAGTCCAGACCAAGAGACCCAGTACTTC.

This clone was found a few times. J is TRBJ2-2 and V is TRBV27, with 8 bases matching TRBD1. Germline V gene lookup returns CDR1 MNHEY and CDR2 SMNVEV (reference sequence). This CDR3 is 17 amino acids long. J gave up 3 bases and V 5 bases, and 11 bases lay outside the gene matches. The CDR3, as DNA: TGTGCCAGCAGTGCAACAGGGGGGAGTCTGTACACCGGGGAGCTGTTTTTT. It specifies CASSATGGSLYTGELFF.

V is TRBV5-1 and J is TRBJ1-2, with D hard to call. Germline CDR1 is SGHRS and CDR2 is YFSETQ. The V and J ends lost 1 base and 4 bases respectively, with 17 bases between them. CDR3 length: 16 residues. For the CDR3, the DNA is TGCGCCAGCAGCTTGTGGTTTTTTCGGAGTTCCTATGGCTACACCTTC. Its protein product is CASSLWFFRSSYGYTF.